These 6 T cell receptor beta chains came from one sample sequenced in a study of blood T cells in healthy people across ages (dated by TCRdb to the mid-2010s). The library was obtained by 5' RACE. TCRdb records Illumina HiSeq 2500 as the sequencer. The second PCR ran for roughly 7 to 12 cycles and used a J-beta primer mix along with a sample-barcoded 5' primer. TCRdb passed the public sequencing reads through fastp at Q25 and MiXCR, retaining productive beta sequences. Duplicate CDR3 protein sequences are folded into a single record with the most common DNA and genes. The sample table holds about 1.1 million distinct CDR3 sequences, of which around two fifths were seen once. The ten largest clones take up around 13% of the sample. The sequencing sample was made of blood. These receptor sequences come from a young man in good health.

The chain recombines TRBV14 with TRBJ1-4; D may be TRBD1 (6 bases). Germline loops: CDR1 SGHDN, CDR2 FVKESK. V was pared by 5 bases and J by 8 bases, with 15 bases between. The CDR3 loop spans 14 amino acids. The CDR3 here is CASSFDRLPEKLFF. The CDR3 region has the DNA TGTGCCAGCAGCTTTGACAGGTTACCGGAAAAACTGTTTTTT.

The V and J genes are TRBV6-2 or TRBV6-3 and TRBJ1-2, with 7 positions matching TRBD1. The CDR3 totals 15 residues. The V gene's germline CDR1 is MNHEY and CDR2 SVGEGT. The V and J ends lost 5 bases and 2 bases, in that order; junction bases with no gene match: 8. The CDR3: CASSEDRSRNYGYTF. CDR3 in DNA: TGTGCCAGCAGTGAGGACAGGTCCCGAAACTATGGCTACACCTTC.

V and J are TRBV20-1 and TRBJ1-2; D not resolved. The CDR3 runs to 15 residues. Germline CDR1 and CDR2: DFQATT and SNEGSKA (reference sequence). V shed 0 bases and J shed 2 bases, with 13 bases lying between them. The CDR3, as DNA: TGCAGTGCTAGAGATTGGGGTAGTCCGAACTATGGCTACACCTTC. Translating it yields CSARDWGSPNYGYTF.

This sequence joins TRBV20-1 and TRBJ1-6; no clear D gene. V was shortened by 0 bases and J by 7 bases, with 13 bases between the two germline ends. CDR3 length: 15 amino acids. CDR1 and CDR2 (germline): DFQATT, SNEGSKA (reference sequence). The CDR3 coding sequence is TGCAGTGCTAGAGATCCACAAGGTGACAATTCACCCCTCCACTTT. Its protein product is CSARDPQGDNSPLHF.

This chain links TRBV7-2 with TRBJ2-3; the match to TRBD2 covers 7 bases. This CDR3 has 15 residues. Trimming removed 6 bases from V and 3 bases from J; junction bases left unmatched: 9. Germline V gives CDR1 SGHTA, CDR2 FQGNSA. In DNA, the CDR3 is TGTGCCAGCAGTCAACCAGCGGGGAGAACAGATACGCAGTATTTT. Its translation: CASSQPAGRTDTQYF.

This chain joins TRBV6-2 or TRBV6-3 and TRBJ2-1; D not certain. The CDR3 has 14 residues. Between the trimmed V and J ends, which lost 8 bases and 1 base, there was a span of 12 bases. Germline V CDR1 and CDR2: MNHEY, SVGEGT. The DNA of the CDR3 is TGTGCCAGCCCTGGCGTGGTATCCTACAATGAGCAGTTCTTC. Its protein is CASPGVVSYNEQFF.